The rows below give T cell receptor beta chains drawn from one sample of a study of blood T cells in healthy people across ages. Each CDR3 protein gets one entry after TCRdb re-called the 5' RACE reads with MiXCR. The sample lists 1.8 million or so distinct CDR3 sequences, about 39% occurring once. Sample: blood. These receptors all come from a human donor in good health. CDR3s include the opening cysteine and the closing phenylalanine or tryptophan. Fields, in order: J gene, V gene, clone size, CDR3 protein. Clone size appears in some rows only: once, few, many, or a class for an expanded clone.

j_call: TRBJ1-6; v_call: TRBV7-2; clone_size: .; cdr3_aa: CASSLNGSPLHF
j_call: TRBJ2-7; v_call: TRBV5-1; clone_size: many; cdr3_aa: CASSFYQGGDEQYF
j_call: TRBJ1-1; v_call: TRBV10-3; clone_size: .; cdr3_aa: CAISELASEAFF
j_call: TRBJ2-3; v_call: TRBV7-2; clone_size: .; cdr3_aa: CASRAGALDTQYF
j_call: TRBJ1-1; v_call: TRBV6-5; clone_size: few; cdr3_aa: CATRDSWNTEAFF
j_call: TRBJ2-1; v_call: TRBV9; clone_size: few; cdr3_aa: CASRQGGTESQNEQFF
j_call: TRBJ1-5; v_call: TRBV2; clone_size: few; cdr3_aa: CASSSRTGLQPQHF
j_call: TRBJ2-3; v_call: TRBV20-1; clone_size: few; cdr3_aa: CSSDRTDTQYF
j_call: TRBJ2-1; v_call: TRBV5-1; clone_size: .; cdr3_aa: CASSSTGTGSYNEQFF
j_call: TRBJ1-1; v_call: TRBV9; clone_size: .; cdr3_aa: CASSEGGRPSNTEAFF
j_call: TRBJ2-7; v_call: TRBV5-1; clone_size: few; cdr3_aa: CASSSVSALAEQYF
j_call: TRBJ1-2; v_call: TRBV5-1; clone_size: .; cdr3_aa: CASSRWGLNYGYTF
j_call: TRBJ1-2; v_call: TRBV7-3; clone_size: .; cdr3_aa: CASGHVGVNYGYTF
j_call: TRBJ1-2; v_call: TRBV15; clone_size: .; cdr3_aa: CTTSREQGPYGYTF
j_call: TRBJ2-7; v_call: TRBV15; clone_size: few; cdr3_aa: CATSTDAYEQYF
j_call: TRBJ2-1; v_call: TRBV7-2; clone_size: few; cdr3_aa: CASSSSASSNEQFF
j_call: TRBJ1-1; v_call: TRBV29-1; clone_size: .; cdr3_aa: CSVASDTEAFF
j_call: TRBJ1-5; v_call: TRBV6-2/TRBV6-3; clone_size: .; cdr3_aa: CASSMDGYNQPQHF
j_call: TRBJ2-7; v_call: TRBV4-3; clone_size: few; cdr3_aa: CASSRGYSHSYEQYF
j_call: TRBJ1-5; v_call: TRBV12-3/TRBV12-4; clone_size: .; cdr3_aa: CASSLMSDQPQHF
j_call: TRBJ2-7; v_call: TRBV27; clone_size: .; cdr3_aa: CATRAGAGPSYEQYF
j_call: TRBJ1-2; v_call: TRBV7-8; clone_size: .; cdr3_aa: CASSETGTYYGYTF
j_call: TRBJ2-7; v_call: TRBV7-9; clone_size: .; cdr3_aa: CASNPQSGPDEQYF